The rows below give T cell receptor beta chains drawn from one sample of a study of blood T cell repertoires in COVID-19. Sequencing used immunoSEQ multiplex PCR; TCRdb keeps in-frame clones, though not all of them. The sample holds approximately 92,000 clones; less than 75% are singletons and the top ten take 20% to 25%. The sample comprised peripheral blood. The receptor source for this set is a woman between 55 and 75 years old in a cohort sampled during active or convalescent COVID-19. The CDR3 runs from the conserved cysteine through the conserved F or W. Each record gives: V gene, D gene, clone size, J gene, CDR3 DNA, CDR3 protein. D genes are given only for firm matches. Only some rows state a clone size, as once, few, many or a class for expanded clones.

TRBV7-8	.	.	TRBJ2-7	TGTGCCAGCAGCTTAGTACAGGTTCCCTCCTACGAGCAGTACTTC	CASSLVQVPSYEQYF
TRBV13	TRBD1	.	TRBJ1-2	TGTGCCAGCAGCTTCCTCGCCGACAGGGGAAGGATCTATGGCTACACCTTC	CASSFLADRGRIYGYTF
TRBV29-1	.	.	TRBJ2-7	TGCAGCGTTGAAGGGCAGTATTCCTACGAGCAGTACTTC	CSVEGQYSYEQYF
TRBV27	.	many	TRBJ1-5	TGTGCCAGCAGTTTAAGGGGTATCGGCAATCAGCCCCAGCATTTT	CASSLRGIGNQPQHF
TRBV7-9	TRBD1	.	TRBJ1-2	TGTGCCAGCAGCTTAGCGGTAGGGACAGGGAACTATGGCTACACCTTC	CASSLAVGTGNYGYTF
TRBV7-2	.	.	TRBJ2-7	TGTGCCAGCAGCTTAGCGATAACAGAATATTACGAGCAGTACTTC	CASSLAITEYYEQYF
TRBV28	TRBD1	.	TRBJ1-2	TGTGCCAGCAATGGACAGGGGGCAATCAACACCTTC	CASNGQGAINTF
TRBV9	TRBD2	few	TRBJ2-3	TGTGCCAGCAGCGTAGATCCGGGGGGGTTGGTAGATACGCAGTATTTT	CASSVDPGGLVDTQYF
TRBV4-2	.	few	TRBJ2-6	TGTGCCAGCAGCCGACCGGACAGAGACTCTGGGGCCAACGTCCTGACTTTC	CASSRPDRDSGANVLTF
TRBV10-2	TRBD1	few	TRBJ2-7	TGCGCCAGCAGTGATTGGGACAGGTTCTACGAGCAGTACTTC	CASSDWDRFYEQYF
TRBV27	.	few	TRBJ1-2	TGTGCCAGCAGTTTATCCGGGGGTTCTAACTATGGCTACACCTTC	CASSLSGGSNYGYTF
TRBV7-9	TRBD1	.	TRBJ1-4	TGTGCCAGCAGCCCAACAGGGGGCCATAGTGAAAAACTGTTTTTT	CASSPTGGHSEKLFF
TRBV10-3	TRBD2	.	TRBJ2-3	TGTGCCATCAGTGAGTCGAGTCTAGCGGTTATGTCTAGCACAGATACGCAGTATTTT	CAISESSLAVMSSTDTQYF
TRBV2	TRBD1	.	TRBJ1-4	TGTGCCAGCGCACTTGCTTTACAGGGGGGTGAAAAACTGTTTTTT	CASALALQGGEKLFF
TRBV24-1	TRBD1	.	TRBJ2-7	TGTGCCACCAGTGATACCCTCCGGGACAGGGTAGTTTACGAGCAGTACTTC	CATSDTLRDRVVYEQYF
TRBV7-2	TRBD2	.	TRBJ2-2	TGTGCCAGCAGCCGGGGGGGGTCATACACCGGGGAGCTGTTTTTT	CASSRGGSYTGELFF
TRBV6-5	TRBD1	.	TRBJ1-2	TGTGCCAGCGGAACCGGGACAGGGAGCTATGGCTACACCTTC	CASGTGTGSYGYTF
TRBV7-9	.	.	TRBJ1-4	TGTGCCAGCAGGCGATCGGGAGGGGGGGATGAAAAACTGTTTTTT	CASRRSGGGDEKLFF
TRBV6-5	TRBD1	once	TRBJ1-2	TGTGCCAGCAGAAGGACAGGGGACTATGGCTACACCTTC	CASRRTGDYGYTF
TRBV5-1	.	.	TRBJ1-1	TGCGCCAGCAGCTTGGGAGGGCCCACTGAAGCTTTCTTT	CASSLGGPTEAFF
TRBV19	TRBD2	.	TRBJ2-1	TGTGCCAGTAGTGTCCCGGGACTAGCGTCCTACAATGAGCAGTTCTTC	CASSVPGLASYNEQFF
TRBV28	.	.	TRBJ2-2	TGTGCCAGCAGACCAGGGTATGCCTCCGGGGAGCTGTTTTTT	CASRPGYASGELFF
TRBV6-5	.	few	TRBJ2-3	TGTGCCAGCAGTAGACAGACGTCTAGCACAGATACGCAGTATTTT	CASSRQTSSTDTQYF
TRBV6-2/TRBV6-3	TRBD1	few	TRBJ1-2	TGTGCCAGCAGTGCCCCGGGACAGGGGTATGGCTACACCTTC	CASSAPGQGYGYTF
TRBV7-2	TRBD2	.	TRBJ2-5	TGTGCCAGCAGCTTTAGTCGCGGGGGGGCTTGGGAGACCCAGTACTTC	CASSFSRGGAWETQYF
TRBV6-6	.	.	TRBJ1-2	TGTGCCAGCAGTTACTCGCGGGAGAACTATGGCTACACCTTC	CASSYSRENYGYTF
TRBV28	.	.	TRBJ2-3	TGTGCCAGCAGTTTACCCTTGACTAGGGCGGGGGATACGCAGTATTTT	CASSLPLTRAGDTQYF
TRBV30	TRBD1	.	TRBJ1-3	TGTGCCTGGACGACAGGGACCTTCGGAAACACCATATATTTT	CAWTTGTFGNTIYF
TRBV3-1/TRBV3-2	.	.	TRBJ2-2	TGTGCCAGCAGCCAACAGTGGGGAGCGAACACCGGGGAGCTGTTTTTT	CASSQQWGANTGELFF
TRBV18	.	.	TRBJ1-1	TGTGCCAGCTCACCAAGGGAGAACGCTGAAGCTTTCTTT	CASSPRENAEAFF
TRBV5-4	.	once	TRBJ2-5	TGTGCCAGCAGCTTGGAAACGGGTGTGGAGACCCAGTACTTC	CASSLETGVETQYF
TRBV5-1	TRBD1	.	TRBJ1-4	TGCGCCAGCAGCTTGGTGACAGGGGGCTTTGAAAAACTGTTTTTT	CASSLVTGGFEKLFF
TRBV7-9	TRBD1	.	TRBJ1-4	TGTGCCAGCAGCCCTAGGACAGGGGCGGCAACTAATGAAAAACTGTTTTTT	CASSPRTGAATNEKLFF